The rows below give T cell receptor beta chains drawn from one sample of a study of blood T cell repertoires in COVID-19. Produced via immunoSEQ multiplex PCR; TCRdb's table is partial and in-frame only. Seen here are 300,000 to 400,000 clones, 75% to 90% observed once, and the top ten hold 1%. The material sequenced was PBMCs or T cells enriched from blood (not recorded which). These receptors all come from a young man who had recovered from COVID-19. The CDR3 runs from the conserved cysteine through the conserved F or W. A D gene is named only where the DNA matches it firmly. Only some rows state a clone size, as once, few, many or a class for expanded clones.

TRBV6-2/TRBV6-3	TRBJ1-1	TRBD1	-	CASSYEPETGAMNTEAFF	TGTGCCAGCAGTTACGAGCCAGAGACAGGGGCCATGAACACTGAAGCTTTCTTT
TRBV5-1	TRBJ1-1	-	-	CASSRVDTEAFF	TGCGCCAGCAGCCGGGTGGACACTGAAGCTTTCTTT
TRBV7-9	TRBJ2-1	TRBD1	-	CASSLGTGTGDEQFF	TGTGCCAGCAGCTTAGGGACCGGGACAGGGGATGAGCAGTTCTTC
TRBV14	TRBJ1-1	-	-	CASSLMQGSTEAFF	TGTGCCAGCAGCTTGATGCAGGGGAGCACTGAAGCTTTCTTT
TRBV15	TRBJ1-4	-	once	CATSRDMLAEKLFF	TGTGCCACCAGCAGAGATATGCTAGCGGAAAAACTGTTTTTT
TRBV6-5	TRBJ1-6	-	-	CASSSLTFANSPLHF	TGTGCCAGCAGTTCCCTGACATTCGCAAATTCACCCCTCCACTTT
TRBV27	TRBJ2-7	-	-	CASSRGGIYEQYF	TGTGCCAGCAGTAGGGGCGGGATCTACGAGCAGTACTTC
TRBV7-2	TRBJ1-5	-	once	CASTGSSNQPQHF	TGTGCCTCGACAGGCTCTAGCAATCAGCCCCAGCATTTT
TRBV6-5	TRBJ2-2	TRBD2	-	CASSYSGTSVSGELFF	TGTGCCAGCAGTTACTCGGGGACTAGCGTGTCCGGGGAGCTGTTTTTT
TRBV27	TRBJ2-7	-	-	CASSRLGNSYEQYF	TGTGCCAGCAGCCGGCTAGGTAACTCCTACGAGCAGTACTTC
TRBV27	TRBJ1-5	-	-	CASSLGGAQPQHF	TGTGCCAGCAGTTTGGGGGGGGCTCAGCCCCAGCATTTT
TRBV11-2	TRBJ2-5	-	once	CASSLGGSSRPGETQYF	TGTGCCAGCAGCTTAGGGGGCTCGAGCCGTCCAGGGGAGACCCAGTACTTC
TRBV2	TRBJ2-7	TRBD1	once	CASSTETGGPYEQYF	TGTGCCAGCAGTACAGAGACAGGGGGCCCCTACGAGCAGTACTTC
TRBV7-9	TRBJ2-1	TRBD2	-	CASSLARTSGNNEQFF	TGTGCCAGCAGCTTAGCTAGGACTAGCGGAAACAATGAGCAGTTCTTC
TRBV6-5	TRBJ1-5	-	-	CASTSNQPQHF	TGTGCCAGCACAAGCAATCAGCCCCAGCATTTT
TRBV4-3	TRBJ2-4	-	-	CASSQEKGVNIQYF	TGCGCCAGCAGCCAAGAAAAAGGGGTGAACATTCAGTACTTC
TRBV15	TRBJ2-1	TRBD2	-	CATSRATSRYNEQFF	TGTGCCACCAGCAGAGCGACTAGCCGGTACAATGAGCAGTTCTTC